These 21 T cell receptor beta chains were sequenced from one sample in a study of CD8+ T cells in alopecia areata. Cutaneous lymph node cells were pooled, and they were sorted using CD4, CD8alpha, NKG2D, NKG2ACE and other markers. TCR sequencing used cDNA made by reverse transcription of extracted RNA. Repertoires were generated with immunoSEQ multiplex PCR, while TCRdb's copy carries only in-frame clones and drops some. This sample has about 300,000 clones, each found more than once. Sequencing used CD4+ T cells sorted from a lymph node. The receptors were gathered from a C3H/HeJ mouse with alopecia areata. Mouse MHC haplotype: H2-k.

The sample holds a few counts of this clone. The gene names given are mouse names. Coverage ceases 4 residues before the CDR3 finishes, and the germline J gene fills in the end. The chain joins TRBV13-1 to TRBJ2-7, with 8 bases aligning to TRBD2. The CDR3 is made up of 15 amino acids. J lost 0 bases, V lost 1 base, and 3 bases had no gene match. The V gene's germline CDR1 is NSHNY and CDR2 SYGAGN. CDR3 bases read: TGTGCCAGCAGTGATCGACTGGGGAACTCCTAT. Translating gives CASSDRLGNSY. The whole CDR3 protein is CASSDRLGNSYEQYF.

This clone came up a few times. Each gene name is a mouse one. Coverage ceases 4 residues before the CDR3 finishes, and the germline J gene fills in the end. Other DNA sequences in the same sample also yield this CDR3. The chain has TRBV19 and TRBJ1-1, with D unclear. The CDR3 extends over 13 amino acids. Trimming stripped 2 bases from V and 0 bases from J, with 5 bases between. Germline CDR1 reads FNHDT; CDR2 reads SITEND (reference sequence). CDR3 in amino acids: CASSIPANTEVFF. The DNA read from the CDR3 is TGTGCCAGCAGTATCCCAGCAAACACA.

This clone was detected many times. Gene names and germline match the mouse. CDR3 DNA, as far as it was read: TGTGCTAGCAGTAGAAATGGGGAT. It is translated as CASSRNGD. The entire CDR3 protein reads CASSRNGDEQYF. The chain carries TRBV17 and TRBJ2-7, with D perhaps TRBD2 (5 bases). From the germline J gene comes the end of the CDR3, since the read stops 4 residues before it. Germline V gene sequence: CDR1 MNHDT, CDR2 YYDKIL. This CDR3 spans 12 amino acids.

This clone was seen a few times. Each gene name is a mouse one. Coverage ceases 4 residues before the CDR3 finishes, and the germline J gene fills in the end. J is TRBJ1-2 and V is TRBV31, with TRBD1 matching 7 bases. The V gene's germline CDR1 is GKSSPN and CDR2 SITVG. Trimming cost V 3 bases and J 3 bases; bases outside gene matches: 1. The CDR3 spans 12 residues. The CDR3 bases that were read are TGTGCCTGGAGGGGGACAGACTCC. It specifies CAWRGTDS. The CDR3 as a whole reads CAWRGTDSDYTF.

This clone was seen only a few times. Gene names refer to mouse genes. The read gets to within 4 residues of the CDR3 end, and the germline J gene fills in the rest. Other DNA sequences of this sample code for an identical CDR3. The V call is TRBV31, the J call TRBJ1-2; 7 bases line up with TRBD1. CDR3 length: 13 amino acids. CDR1 is GKSSPN and CDR2 is SITVG in the germline V gene. With 2 bases clipped from V and 4 bases from J, the junction kept 4 bases outside the gene matches. Partial CDR3 DNA: TGTGCCTGGAGTTCACAGGGGACCTCC. It specifies CAWSSQGTS. The entire CDR3 sequence reads CAWSSQGTSDYTF. Variable domain in full (rest from reference TRBV31 and TRBJ1-2): AQTIHQWPVAEIKAVGSPLSLGCTIKGKSSPNLYWYWQATGGTLQQLFYSITVGQVESVVQLNLSASRPKDDQFILSTEKLLLSHSGFYLCAWSSQGTSDYTFGSGTRLLVI.

With regard to this clone: Mouse germline and gene names are used. Coverage ceases 4 residues before the CDR3 finishes, and the germline J gene fills in the end. Other DNA variants within this sample encode the same CDR3. The J gene is TRBJ1-2, the V gene TRBV13-2, with D perhaps matching TRBD1 (5 bases). Trimming took off 4 bases at V and 2 bases at J, with 9 bases between the two ends. From germline, CDR1 is NNHNN and CDR2 SYGAGS (reference sequence). This CDR3 contains 13 residues. The CDR3 DNA, read in part, is TGTGCCAGCGGTCAGACAGCTAACTCC. Protein product: CASGQTANS. The whole CDR3 region reads CASGQTANSDYTF.

This clone occurred a few times. Gene names and germline refer to mouse. The observed sequence ends 4 residues before the CDR3 terminus, with the missing tail filled in from the germline J gene. Other DNA variants within this sample encode the same CDR3. The chain is built from TRBV13-3 and TRBJ2-5, with TRBD2 as a possible D gene (6 bases). Germline loops: CDR1 NNHDY, CDR2 SYVADS. This CDR3 is built from 13 residues. Between the trimmed V and J ends, which lost 5 bases and 2 bases, there was a span of 9 bases. The CDR3 bases that were read are TGTGCCAGCAGCCGGGACTCCCAAGAC. Translation gives CASSRDSQD. The full CDR3 protein is CASSRDSQDTQYF.

This clone was detected ten times or more. All gene names here are mouse names. The observed sequence ends 4 residues before the CDR3 terminus, with the missing tail filled in from the germline J gene. The gene calls are TRBV13-1 and TRBJ2-1, with TRBD2 as a possible D gene (6 bases). Per the germline V gene, CDR1 is NSHNY and CDR2 is SYGAGN. The CDR3 loop spans 11 amino acids. The CDR3: CASRLEAEQFF. CDR3 bases read: TGTGCCAGCCGACTGGAGGCT.

Of note for this clone: Mouse names are used for the genes. Sequencing ends 4 residues short of the CDR3 end; the germline J gene provides the rest. The gene calls are TRBV31 and TRBJ2-1; 9 bases match TRBD2. J gave up 5 bases and V 4 bases, and 6 bases lay outside the gene matches. Germline V gene lookup returns CDR1 GKSSPN and CDR2 SITVG. CDR3 size: 14 residues. Incomplete CDR3 DNA: TGTGCCTGGAATAGGGCTGGGGGGGATGCT. Translation: CAWNRAGGDA. The complete CDR3 reads CAWNRAGGDAEQFF.

This clone occurred a few times. Gene names and germline match the mouse. The CDR3 is cut off 4 residues early in the read; its end comes from the germline J gene. V and J are TRBV5 and TRBJ1-1; D may be TRBD1 (6 bases). With 4 bases removed from V and 0 bases from J, the gap between germline ends came to 12 bases. Per the germline V gene, CDR1 is LGHNA and CDR2 is YNLKQL (reference sequence). This CDR3 has 15 amino acids. CDR3 residues: CASSPSGTTNTEVFF. The covered CDR3 bases are TGTGCCAGCAGCCCCTCCGGGACAACAAACACA.

This clone was counted a few times. The gene names here belong to mouse. Read data end 4 residues before the CDR3 end; the end is taken from the germline J gene. The J gene is TRBJ2-1, the V gene TRBV1; D unresolved. This CDR3 contains 12 residues. Germline V gene sequence: CDR1 NSQYPW, CDR2 LRSPGD (reference sequence). The sequenced CDR3 bases are TGCACCTGCAGTGCAGGGGTGACT. It encodes CTCSAGVT. The complete CDR3 reads CTCSAGVTEQFF.

Concerning this clone: Gene names are mouse gene names. The read ends 4 residues shy of where the CDR3 ends; the end is completed using the germline J gene. The rearrangement links TRBV5 to TRBJ2-3; the D is unclear. Germline V gives CDR1 LGHNA, CDR2 YNLKQL (reference sequence). V lost 4 bases and J 1 base, leaving 6 bases between the germline ends. The CDR3 totals 13 residues. The CDR3 loop reads CASSPTRAETLYF. The CDR3 DNA, read in part, is TGTGCCAGCAGCCCCACACGTGCAGAA.

Only a few counts were recorded for this clone. The listed genes are named as in mouse. The read comes to an end 4 residues before the CDR3 does, leaving the germline J gene to fill in the end. The chain carries TRBV5 and TRBJ2-5; 12 bases are a match to TRBD2. This CDR3 is 17 amino acids long. Germline CDR1 and CDR2: LGHNA and YNLKQL (reference sequence). This CDR3 reads CASSQEPTGGAHDTQYF. CDR3 bases read: TGTGCCAGCAGCCAAGAACCGACTGGGGGGGCGCATGAC.

This clone was counted only a few times. All gene names here are mouse names. The missing CDR3 end, 4 residues past where the read stops, is filled in from the germline J gene. The rearrangement uses TRBV13-3 and TRBJ2-1; weak D call: TRBD1 (6 bases). Per the germline V gene, CDR1 is NNHDY and CDR2 is SYVADS. There are 14 residues in the CDR3. V was trimmed by 4 bases and J by 5 bases, leaving 13 bases between them. The DNA read from the CDR3 is TGTGCCAGCAGTCCCCAGGGGCTGGATGCT. It encodes CASSPQGLDA. The whole CDR3 protein is CASSPQGLDAEQFF.

Turning to this clone: Any gene name here is a mouse gene name. The read terminates 4 residues before the CDR3 end, so the remaining end is supplied by the germline J gene. This sample also contains other DNA sequences that code for the same CDR3. J is TRBJ2-7 and V is TRBV5, with TRBD2 identical over 9 bases. The germline V gene encodes CDR1 LGHNA and CDR2 YNLKQL (reference sequence). CDR3 length equals 13 residues. The part of the CDR3 DNA that was read is TGTGCCAGCAGCCCTGACTGGGGGTAT. This gives the protein CASSPDWGY. Given in full, the CDR3 is CASSPDWGYEQYF.

With regard to this clone: Germline and genes here are mouse. The CDR3 DNA, read in part, is TGTGCCAGCGGAGGACTGGGGGGGCGA. It translates to CASGGLGGR. The whole CDR3 region reads CASGGLGGREVFF. V is TRBV13-2 and J is TRBJ1-1; D is perhaps TRBD1 (6 bases). The read ends 4 residues early relative to the CDR3; the germline J gene fills the gap. Germline CDR1 and CDR2: NNHNN and SYGAGS (reference sequence). CDR3 length: 13 residues.

As for this clone: Gene names are the mouse ones. The CDR3 end falls 4 residues outside the read, so it is completed with the germline J gene. The chain couples TRBV16 to TRBJ2-5; 12 nucleotides align to TRBD1. The CDR3 is 16 residues long. The germline CDR1 and CDR2 sequences are SGHSA and FRNQAP. CDR3 DNA (partial): TGTGCAAGCAGCTTAGGCCGGGACAGGGGGCGGGAC. Protein: CASSLGRDRGRD. The whole CDR3 protein is CASSLGRDRGRDTQYF.

This clone was seen only a few times. Possible read error: a much larger clone is one base away. Gene names refer to mouse genes. Sequencing ends 4 residues short of the CDR3 end; the germline J gene provides the rest. V gene TRBV13-3 combines with J gene TRBJ2-2; D ambiguous. Germline CDR1 NNHDY, CDR2 SYVADS. The CDR3 extends over 15 amino acids. Trimming left V 0 bases short and J 0 bases short, with 6 bases between. The CDR3 protein is CASSDATANTGQLYF. The DNA read from the CDR3 is TGTGCCAGCAGTGATGCCACAGCAAACACCGGG.

As for this clone: Gene names are mouse gene names. The observed sequence ends 4 residues before the CDR3 terminus, with the missing tail filled in from the germline J gene. Other nucleotide sequences in the sample specify the same CDR3. This chain connects TRBV19 to TRBJ2-5; D not resolved. The germline V gene has CDR1 FNHDT and CDR2 SITEND (reference sequence). V lost 2 bases and J lost 3, with 4 bases in between. CDR3 length: 12 residues. The sequenced CDR3 bases are TGTGCCAGCAGTATTGGGCAAGAC. Encoded protein: CASSIGQD. The whole CDR3 region reads CASSIGQDTQYF. Full variable domain (missing parts from reference TRBV19 and TRBJ2-5): GGIITQTPKFLIGQEGQKLTLKCQQNFNHDTMYWYRQDSGKGLRLIYYSITENDLQKGDLSEGYDASREKKSSFSLTVTSAQKNEMAVFLCASSIGQDTQYFGPGTRLLVL.

A few counts support this clone. The germline and genes are mouse ones. The read terminates 4 residues before the CDR3 end, so the remaining end is supplied by the germline J gene. The genes are TRBV13-1 and TRBJ2-3, with a weak D call TRBD1 (6 bases). Germline-derived CDR1 and CDR2 are NSHNY and SYGAGN. The CDR3 runs to 16 residues. V was shortened by 2 bases and J by 0 bases, with 13 bases between the two germline ends. The CDR3 DNA, read in part, is TGTGCCAGCAGTGAGGGGACAAAAACTAGTGCAGAA. It specifies CASSEGTKTSAE. The CDR3 in full is CASSEGTKTSAETLYF.

Concerning this clone: Gene and germline names: mouse. The CDR3 goes on 4 residues after the read ends, and that part is filled in from the germline J gene. The V and J genes are TRBV19 and TRBJ1-1; 7 bases are shared with TRBD1. Looked up from germline, CDR1 is FNHDT and CDR2 is SITEND (reference sequence). This CDR3 has 14 residues. After removal of 3 bases from V and 1 base from J, the junction contained 3 bases not matched to a gene. CDR3: CASSTRQGNTEVFF. The covered CDR3 bases are TGTGCCAGCAGTACCCGACAGGGAAACACA.